This TCR beta chain was observed in a study of patients and donors after allogeneic stem cell transplantation. Only a few counts were recorded for this clonotype. Per germline, CDR1 SEHNR and CDR2 FQNEAQ (reference sequence). This CDR3 comprises 12 residues. V gave up 8 bases and J gave up 4 bases, with 11 bases separating them. In TCRdb, the RT-PCR reads were re-called with MiXCR into one record per CDR3 protein. The sample contains about a million distinct CDR3 sequences, about a sixth of which appear only once. The source is a human donor who was either an allogeneic HSCT recipient or a stem cell or donor lymphocyte infusion donor (not recorded which). It is not recorded whose cells these are; they may come from a transplant donor. This sequence joins TRBV7-9 and TRBJ1-2; unclear D gene. Input material: blood, either unsorted or a sorted T cell fraction (not recorded which). CDR3 in DNA: TGTGCCAGCCGAAGGAGCGGCTATGGCTACACCTTC. Its protein is CASRRSGYGYTF.